The rows below give T cell receptor beta chains drawn from one sample of a study of OX40 agonist ivuxolimab in advanced cancers. Here immunoSEQ multiplex PCR was the method, and the copy in TCRdb shows in-frame clones only, minus some. The table has about 74,000 clones, about 89% seen once; the top ten hold 5% to 7%. Source: CD4+ or CD8+ T cells sorted from blood, taken in a trial of the OX40 agonist ivuxolimab. The receptors here all came from an adult with an advanced solid tumor such as melanoma, head and neck, liver or kidney cancer. Each CDR3 is given with its conserved first and last residue. The D gene is left open where the match is weak.

j_call v_call d_call cdr3_aa cdr3_nt
TRBJ2-1 TRBV27 . CASTSQSSYNEQFF TGTGCCAGCACTAGCCAGAGCTCCTACAATGAGCAGTTCTTC
TRBJ2-7 TRBV4-2 . CASSQGLHEQYF TGTGCCAGCAGCCAGGGACTCCACGAGCAGTACTTC
TRBJ1-4 TRBV19 . CASSMGNGLINEKLFF TGTGCCAGTAGTATGGGGAATGGGCTGATTAATGAAAAACTGTTTTTT
TRBJ2-7 TRBV7-3 . CASSLEGAIFSYEQYF TGTGCCAGCAGCTTAGAGGGAGCCATCTTCTCCTACGAGCAGTACTTC
TRBJ2-1 TRBV19 . CASSMGLNEQFF TGTGCCAGTAGTATGGGTCTCAATGAGCAGTTCTTC
TRBJ1-3 TRBV27 . CASSTGSGNTIYF TGTGCCAGCAGCACAGGGTCTGGAAACACCATATATTTT
TRBJ2-1 TRBV19 TRBD1 CATAYRQGANEQFF TGTGCCACCGCTTATCGACAGGGGGCCAATGAGCAGTTCTTC
TRBJ2-7 TRBV13 . CASSNPPSYEQYF TGTGCCAGCAGCAATCCACCCTCCTACGAGCAGTACTTC
TRBJ2-3 TRBV27 TRBD1 CASSYSQTGIDTQYF TGTGCCAGCAGTTATTCCCAGACAGGGATAGATACGCAGTATTTT
TRBJ2-7 TRBV11-2 . CASSLAGYEQYF TGTGCCAGCAGCTTAGCAGGGTACGAGCAGTACTTC
TRBJ1-2 TRBV13 TRBD1 CASSGTGFYGGYTF TGTGCCAGCAGCGGGACAGGGTTTTATGGTGGCTACACCTTC
TRBJ1-1 TRBV27 . CASSLAGNTEAFF TGTGCCAGCAGTTTAGCAGGGAACACTGAAGCTTTCTTT
TRBJ2-5 TRBV4-2 TRBD2 CASSQDPGLAGQETQYF TGTGCCAGCAGCCAAGATCCCGGACTAGCGGGGCAAGAGACCCAGTACTTC
TRBJ2-7 TRBV18 TRBD2 CASSPTGTSGGNYEQYF TGTGCCAGCTCACCAACCGGGACTAGCGGGGGCAACTACGAGCAGTACTTC
TRBJ1-2 TRBV7-9 TRBD1 CASSLLPGTGGIYGYTF TGTGCCAGCAGCTTATTGCCCGGGACAGGGGGCATCTATGGCTACACCTTC
TRBJ1-2 TRBV11-1 . CASRGPDYGYTF TGTGCCAGCAGGGGCCCGGACTATGGCTACACCTTC
TRBJ2-3 TRBV6-5 . CASSSGDTQYF TGTGCCAGCAGTTCGGGAGATACGCAGTATTTT
TRBJ1-1 TRBV5-6 . CASSFMNTEAFF TGTGCCAGCAGCTTTATGAACACTGAAGCTTTCTTT
TRBJ2-5 TRBV19 TRBD1 CASSLQGGPQETQYF TGTGCCAGTAGTTTACAGGGGGGACCTCAAGAGACCCAGTACTTC
TRBJ2-7 TRBV29-1 . CSVEREDRPLEQYF TGCAGCGTTGAAAGGGAGGACAGGCCGCTCGAGCAGTACTTC
TRBJ1-1 TRBV6-1 . CASSEGAGEVRTEAFF TGTGCCAGCAGTGAGGGGGCAGGGGAGGTTCGTACTGAAGCTTTCTTT
TRBJ1-2 TRBV4-3 . CASSQDEEGYYYGYTF TGCGCCAGCAGCCAAGATGAGGAGGGCTACTACTATGGCTACACCTTC
TRBJ1-4 TRBV7-9 . CASSLAFGGVLGEKLFF TGTGCCAGCAGCTTAGCATTTGGGGGCGTCCTAGGTGAAAAACTGTTTTTT
TRBJ1-2 TRBV2 . CATGTGTNYGYTF TGTGCCACCGGCACAGGGACTAACTATGGCTACACCTTC
TRBJ1-1 TRBV29-1 . CSVEQATVDTEAFF TGCAGCGTTGAACAGGCCACGGTGGACACTGAAGCTTTCTTT
TRBJ2-7 TRBV9 . CASSSSGTEQYF TGTGCCAGCAGCAGTAGCGGTACCGAGCAGTACTTC
TRBJ2-1 TRBV9 TRBD2 CASSVGTSGGHEQFF TGTGCCAGCAGCGTAGGGACTAGCGGGGGACATGAGCAGTTCTTC
TRBJ1-1 TRBV7-9 TRBD1 CASSLAYTGAAEAFF TGTGCCAGCAGCTTAGCATATACAGGGGCCGCTGAAGCTTTCTTT
TRBJ2-1 TRBV4-3 . CASSPEDDSYNEQFF TGCGCCAGCAGCCCGGAAGATGACTCCTACAATGAGCAGTTCTTC
TRBJ2-7 TRBV13 . CASSPRLRPYEQYF TGTGCCAGCAGCCCCCGCCTCAGGCCCTACGAGCAGTACTTC
TRBJ1-5 TRBV11-2 TRBD1 CASSHGTGGNQPQHF TGTGCCAGCAGCCATGGGACAGGGGGCAATCAGCCCCAGCATTTT
TRBJ2-1 TRBV19 . CASSAPGLYNEQFF TGTGCCAGTAGTGCCCCGGGCCTTTACAATGAGCAGTTCTTC
TRBJ2-7 TRBV19 . CASSIGGGEQYF TGTGCCAGTAGTATAGGAGGGGGCGAGCAGTACTTC